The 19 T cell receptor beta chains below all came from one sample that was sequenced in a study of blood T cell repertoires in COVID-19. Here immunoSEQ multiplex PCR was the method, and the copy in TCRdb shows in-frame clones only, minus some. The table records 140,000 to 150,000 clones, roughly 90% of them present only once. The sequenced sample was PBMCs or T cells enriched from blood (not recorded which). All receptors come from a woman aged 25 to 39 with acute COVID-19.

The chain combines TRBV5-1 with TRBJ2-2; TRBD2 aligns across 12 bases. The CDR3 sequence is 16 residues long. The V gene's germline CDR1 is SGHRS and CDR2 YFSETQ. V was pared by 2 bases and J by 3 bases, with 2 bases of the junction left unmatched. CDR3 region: CASSFLAGGYTGELFF. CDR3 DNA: TGCGCCAGCAGCTTCCTAGCGGGAGGGTACACCGGGGAGCTGTTTTTT.

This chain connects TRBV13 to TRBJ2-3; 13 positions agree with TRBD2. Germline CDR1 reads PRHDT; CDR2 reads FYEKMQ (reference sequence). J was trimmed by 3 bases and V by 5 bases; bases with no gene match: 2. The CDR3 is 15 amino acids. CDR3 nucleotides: TGTGCCAGCAGCCCGACTAGCGGGAGGACAGATACGCAGTATTTT. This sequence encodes CASSPTSGRTDTQYF.

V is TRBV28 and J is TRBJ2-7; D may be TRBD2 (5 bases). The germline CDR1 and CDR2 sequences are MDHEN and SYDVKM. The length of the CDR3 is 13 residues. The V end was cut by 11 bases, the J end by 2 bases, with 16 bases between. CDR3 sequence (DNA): TGTGCCCGCCATAGCGCTGCCGCCTACGAGCAGTACTTC. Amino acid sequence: CARHSAAAYEQYF.

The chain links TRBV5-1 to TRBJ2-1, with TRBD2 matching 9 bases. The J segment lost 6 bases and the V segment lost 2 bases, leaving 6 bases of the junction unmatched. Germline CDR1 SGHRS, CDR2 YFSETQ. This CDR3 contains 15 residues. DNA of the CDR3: TGCGCCAGCAGCTTCTTAGCGGGAGTCTTCAATGAGCAGTTCTTC. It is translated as CASSFLAGVFNEQFF. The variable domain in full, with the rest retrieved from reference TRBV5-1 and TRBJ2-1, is KAGVTQTPRYLIKTRGQQVTLSCSPISGHRSVSWYQQTPGQGLQFLFEYFSETQRNKGNFPGRFSGRQFSNSRSEMNVSTLELGDSALYLCASSFLAGVFNEQFFGPGTRLTVL.

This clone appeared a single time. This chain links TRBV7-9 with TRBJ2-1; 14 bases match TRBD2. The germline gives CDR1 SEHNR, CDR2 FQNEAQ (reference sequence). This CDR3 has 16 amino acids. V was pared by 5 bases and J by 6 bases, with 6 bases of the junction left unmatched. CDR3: CASSPGTSGSVNEQFF. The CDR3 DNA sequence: TGTGCCAGCAGCCCTGGGACTAGCGGGAGTGTCAATGAGCAGTTCTTC.

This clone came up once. The CDR3 DNA reads TGTGCCATCAGTGAGTCTAGAGGAGTCAATCAGCCCCAGCATTTT. This encodes CAISESRGVNQPQHF. The chain combines TRBV10-3 with TRBJ1-5; D unclear. CDR1 is ENHRY, CDR2 SYGVKD, per germline. V was clipped by 0 bases and J by 3 bases, with 9 bases between them. The CDR3 has 15 amino acids.

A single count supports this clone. The CDR3 DNA is TGTGCCAGCAGCCCCAAGCGGGACGGGATCTCAATTACTGAAAAACTGTTTTTT. It translates to CASSPKRDGISITEKLFF. V gene TRBV7-9 combines with J gene TRBJ1-4, with D maybe TRBD1 (5 bases). Trimming left V 5 bases short and J 7 bases short, with 26 bases between. This CDR3 has 18 amino acids. The germline CDR1 and CDR2 sequences are SEHNR and FQNEAQ (reference sequence).

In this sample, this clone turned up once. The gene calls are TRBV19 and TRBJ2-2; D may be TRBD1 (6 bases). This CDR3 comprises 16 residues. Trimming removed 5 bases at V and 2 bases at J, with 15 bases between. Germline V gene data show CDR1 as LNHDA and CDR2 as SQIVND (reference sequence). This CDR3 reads CASSVTGILNTGELFF. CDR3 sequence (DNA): TGTGCCAGTAGTGTTACAGGGATTCTTAACACCGGGGAGCTGTTTTTT. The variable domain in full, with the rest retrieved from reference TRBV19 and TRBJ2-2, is DGGITQSPKYLFRKEGQNVTLSCEQNLNHDAMYWYRQDPGQGLRLIYYSQIVNDFQKGDIAEGYSVSREKKESFPLTVTSAQKNPTAFYLCASSVTGILNTGELFFGEGSRLTVL.

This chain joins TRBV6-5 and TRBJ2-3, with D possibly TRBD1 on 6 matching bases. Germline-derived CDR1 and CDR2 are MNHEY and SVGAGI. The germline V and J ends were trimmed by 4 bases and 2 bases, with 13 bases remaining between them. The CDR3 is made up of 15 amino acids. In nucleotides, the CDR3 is TGTGCCAGCAGTTTTAGTACAGGGTTCACAGATACGCAGTATTTT. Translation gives CASSFSTGFTDTQYF.

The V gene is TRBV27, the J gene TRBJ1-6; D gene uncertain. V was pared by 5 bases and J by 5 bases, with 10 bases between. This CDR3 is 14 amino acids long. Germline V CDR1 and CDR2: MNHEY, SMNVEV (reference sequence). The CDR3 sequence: CASSNSGNNSPLHF. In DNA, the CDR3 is TGTGCCAGCAGTAACTCGGGGAATAATTCACCCCTCCACTTT.

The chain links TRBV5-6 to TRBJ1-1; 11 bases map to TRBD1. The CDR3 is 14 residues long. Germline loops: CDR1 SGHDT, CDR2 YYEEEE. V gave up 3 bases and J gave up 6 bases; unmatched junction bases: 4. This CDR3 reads CASSYGQGAAEAFF. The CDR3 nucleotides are TGTGCCAGCAGCTACGGACAGGGGGCTGCTGAAGCTTTCTTT.

The CDR3 DNA sequence: TGTGCCAGCAGTTTATCGGCACCCAGGACTAGCGGATTCCGCTCCTACGAGCAGTACTTC. Protein sequence: CASSLSAPRTSGFRSYEQYF. The chain has TRBV27 and TRBJ2-7; 10 nucleotides line up with TRBD2. The germline gives CDR1 MNHEY, CDR2 SMNVEV (reference sequence). V lost 0 bases, J lost 0 bases, and 14 bases stayed unmatched. This CDR3 spans 20 amino acids.

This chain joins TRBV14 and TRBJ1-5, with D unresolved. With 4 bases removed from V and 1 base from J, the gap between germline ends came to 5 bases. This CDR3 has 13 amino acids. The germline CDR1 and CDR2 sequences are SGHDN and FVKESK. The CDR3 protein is CASSLTSNQPQHF. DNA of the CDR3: TGTGCCAGCAGCCTCACAAGCAATCAGCCCCAGCATTTT.

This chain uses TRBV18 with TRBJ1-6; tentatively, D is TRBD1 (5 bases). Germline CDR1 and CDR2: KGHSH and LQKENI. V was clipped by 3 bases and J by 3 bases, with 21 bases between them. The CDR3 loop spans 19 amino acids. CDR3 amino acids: CASSPRRSDSPGYNSPLHF. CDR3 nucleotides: TGTGCCAGCTCACCTCGCCGCAGTGACAGCCCCGGCTATAATTCACCCCTCCACTTT.

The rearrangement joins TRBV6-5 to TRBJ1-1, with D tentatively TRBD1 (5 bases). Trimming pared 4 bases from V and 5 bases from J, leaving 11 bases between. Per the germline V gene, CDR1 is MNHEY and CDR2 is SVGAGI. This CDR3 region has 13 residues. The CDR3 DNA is TGTGCCAGCAGTTCCCCGGGGGGAACTGAAGCTTTCTTT. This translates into CASSSPGGTEAFF.

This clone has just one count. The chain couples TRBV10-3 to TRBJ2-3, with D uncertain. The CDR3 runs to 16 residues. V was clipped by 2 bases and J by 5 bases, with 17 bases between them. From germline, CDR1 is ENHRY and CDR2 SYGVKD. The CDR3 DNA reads TGTGCCATCAGTGAGGCAGATATTGGGTCAGGAGATACGCAGTATTTT. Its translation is CAISEADIGSGDTQYF.

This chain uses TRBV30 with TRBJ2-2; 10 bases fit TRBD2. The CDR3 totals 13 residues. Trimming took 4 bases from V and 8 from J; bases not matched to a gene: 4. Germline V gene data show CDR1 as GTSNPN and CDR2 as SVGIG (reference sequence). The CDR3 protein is CAWTSGSGGELFF. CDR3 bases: TGTGCCTGGACTAGCGGGAGTGGTGGGGAGCTGTTTTTT.

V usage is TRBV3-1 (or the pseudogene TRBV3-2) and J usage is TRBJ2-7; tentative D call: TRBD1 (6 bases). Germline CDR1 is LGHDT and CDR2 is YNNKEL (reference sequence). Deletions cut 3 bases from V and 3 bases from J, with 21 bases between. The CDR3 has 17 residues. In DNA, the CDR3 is TGTGCCAGCAGCCAGGCCCCTACAGGGTTCGGACTCTACGAGCAGTACTTC. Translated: CASSQAPTGFGLYEQYF.

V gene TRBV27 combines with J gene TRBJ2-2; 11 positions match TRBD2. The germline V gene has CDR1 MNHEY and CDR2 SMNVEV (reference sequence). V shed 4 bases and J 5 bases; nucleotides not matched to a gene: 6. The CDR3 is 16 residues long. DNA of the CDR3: TGTGCCAGCAGTTCGCCTAGCGGGAGGAGGACCGGGGAGCTGTTTTTT. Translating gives CASSSPSGRRTGELFF.